The 8 T cell receptor beta chains reported below all come from one sample, sequenced in a study of blood T cell repertoires in COVID-19. Only in-frame clones appear in the TCRdb table, and some are missing; sequencing was by immunoSEQ multiplex PCR. The data show about 300,000 clones, around 84% seen once. Source material: PBMCs or T cells enriched from blood (not recorded which). Source of these receptors: a young woman who had recovered from COVID-19.

The V gene is TRBV27, the J gene TRBJ2-6; D is undetermined. In germline, CDR1 is MNHEY, CDR2 SMNVEV (reference sequence). The CDR3 has 14 amino acids. Trimming took off 8 bases at V and 4 bases at J, with 12 bases between the two ends. Written as DNA, the CDR3 is TGTGCCAGCGCAGAGACACCCGGGGCCAACGTCCTGACTTTC. It translates to CASAETPGANVLTF.

This chain joins TRBV12-3 or TRBV12-4 and TRBJ1-2, with a weak D call TRBD1 (5 bases). This CDR3 is built from 12 residues. V was clipped by 5 bases and J by 5 bases, with 9 bases between them. Here the CDR3 DNA reads TGTGCCAGCAGTCTGGACATGTATGGCTACACCTTC. Residues: CASSLDMYGYTF.

The J gene is TRBJ2-2, the V gene TRBV4-2, with D uncertain. This CDR3 is 14 amino acids long. V was trimmed by 3 bases and J by 3 bases, leaving 8 bases between them. Germline V CDR1 and CDR2: LGHNA, YNFKEQ. CDR3 nucleotides: TGTGCCAGCAGCCATAGATCATACACCGGGGAGCTGTTTTTT. It specifies CASSHRSYTGELFF.

This clone was seen just once. The rearrangement uses TRBV7-2 and TRBJ2-1; TRBD2 agrees at 7 bases. The CDR3 runs to 14 residues. CDR1 is SGHTA and CDR2 is FQGNSA in the germline V gene. V was clipped by 5 bases and J by 4 bases; unmatched bases: 5. The CDR3 nucleotides read TGTGCCAGCAGCCCTAGCGGAGATTACAATGAGCAGTTCTTC. This codes for CASSPSGDYNEQFF.

The gene calls are TRBV2 and TRBJ1-4; TRBD1 matches 8 bases. V gave up 3 bases and J gave up 4 bases; unmatched junction bases: 7. Looked up from germline, CDR1 is SNHLY and CDR2 is FYNNEI. The CDR3 consists of 16 residues. The CDR3 here is CASSDGTGDYNEKLFF. The CDR3 DNA follows: TGTGCCAGCAGTGACGGGACAGGCGACTATAATGAAAAACTGTTTTTT. Filled out from reference TRBV2 and TRBJ1-4, the complete variable domain reads EPEVTQTPSHQVTQMGQEVILRCVPISNHLYFYWYRQILGQKVEFLVSFYNNEISEKSEIFDDQFSVERPDGSNFTLKIRSTKLEDSAMYFCASSDGTGDYNEKLFFGSGTQLSVL.

The J gene is TRBJ1-1, the V gene TRBV10-3, with D uncertain. V lost 8 bases and J lost 2, with 12 bases in between. The germline gives CDR1 ENHRY, CDR2 SYGVKD. The CDR3 has 13 amino acids. The CDR3 DNA follows: TGTGCCATCTCGGGAAGAGAAAACACTGAAGCTTTCTTT. Amino acid sequence: CAISGRENTEAFF.

V is TRBV4-1 and J is TRBJ1-5; D remains ambiguous. CDR3 length: 17 residues. The V and J ends lost 0 bases and 5 bases respectively, with 17 bases between them. Germline loops: CDR1 MGHRA, CDR2 YSYEKL. CDR3 sequence reads: CASSQDFSGSGDQPQHF. For the CDR3, the DNA is TGCGCCAGCAGCCAAGATTTTAGTGGGAGCGGGGATCAGCCCCAGCATTTT.

The chain carries TRBV9 and TRBJ2-7; 8 bases are shared with TRBD2. With 2 bases clipped from V and 6 bases from J, the junction kept 13 bases outside the gene matches. Per germline, CDR1 SGDLS and CDR2 YYNGEE. The CDR3 covers 16 residues. The CDR3 nucleotides are TGTGCCAGCAGCGTCGCTCCGGGACTAGGGTACTCCGAGCAGTACTTC. It translates to CASSVAPGLGYSEQYF.